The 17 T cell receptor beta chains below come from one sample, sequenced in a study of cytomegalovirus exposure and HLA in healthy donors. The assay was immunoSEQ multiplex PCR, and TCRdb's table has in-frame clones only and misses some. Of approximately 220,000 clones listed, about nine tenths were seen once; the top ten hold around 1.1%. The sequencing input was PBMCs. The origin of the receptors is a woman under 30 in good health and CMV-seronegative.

CDR3 in DNA: TGTGCCAGCAGCTATCGTCGGGAGCACGGTGAGCAGTTCTTC. Translation: CASSYRREHGEQFF. The genes are TRBV11-2 and TRBJ2-1; D may be TRBD2 (6 bases). Germline V CDR1 and CDR2: SGHAT, FQNNGV. CDR3 length: 14 amino acids. Between the trimmed V and J ends, which lost 4 bases and 9 bases, there was a span of 16 bases.

The CDR3 here is CASSERQGDPRVETQYF. In DNA form, the CDR3 reads TGTGCCAGCAGTGAGCGGCAGGGGGACCCGAGGGTAGAGACCCAGTACTTC. V is TRBV25-1 and J is TRBJ2-5; 7 nucleotides line up with TRBD1. The CDR3 is 17 amino acids. V shed 3 bases and J 4 bases; nucleotides not matched to a gene: 14. Germline V CDR1 and CDR2: MGHDK, SYGVNS.

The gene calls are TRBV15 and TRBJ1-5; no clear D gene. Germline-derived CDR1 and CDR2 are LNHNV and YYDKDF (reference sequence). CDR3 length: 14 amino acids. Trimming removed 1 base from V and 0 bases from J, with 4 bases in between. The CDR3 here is CATSRGDSNQPQHF. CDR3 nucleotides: TGTGCCACCAGCAGAGGCGATAGCAATCAGCCCCAGCATTTT. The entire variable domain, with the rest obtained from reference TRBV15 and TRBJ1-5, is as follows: DAMVIQNPRYQVTQFGKPVTLSCSQTLNHNVMYWYQQKSSQAPKLLFHYYDKDFNNEADTPDNFQSRRPNTSFCFLDIRSPGLGDTAMYLCATSRGDSNQPQHFGDGTRLSIL.

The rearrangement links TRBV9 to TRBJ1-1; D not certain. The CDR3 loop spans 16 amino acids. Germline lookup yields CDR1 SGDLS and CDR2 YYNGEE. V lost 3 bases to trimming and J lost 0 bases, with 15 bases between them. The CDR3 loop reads CASSASPGEMNTEAFF. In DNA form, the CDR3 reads TGTGCCAGCAGCGCATCACCCGGGGAGATGAACACTGAAGCTTTCTTT. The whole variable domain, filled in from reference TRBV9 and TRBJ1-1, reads DSGVTQTPKHLITATGQRVTLRCSPRSGDLSVYWYQQSLDQGLQFLIQYYNGEERAKGNILERFSAQQFPDLHSELNLSSLELGDSALYFCASSASPGEMNTEAFFGQGTRLTVV.

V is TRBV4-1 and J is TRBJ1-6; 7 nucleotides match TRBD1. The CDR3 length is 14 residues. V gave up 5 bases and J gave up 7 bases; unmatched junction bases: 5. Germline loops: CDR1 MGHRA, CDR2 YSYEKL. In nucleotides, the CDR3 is TGCGCCAGCAGCTTTCGGGACAGCAATTCACCCCTCCACTTT. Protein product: CASSFRDSNSPLHF.

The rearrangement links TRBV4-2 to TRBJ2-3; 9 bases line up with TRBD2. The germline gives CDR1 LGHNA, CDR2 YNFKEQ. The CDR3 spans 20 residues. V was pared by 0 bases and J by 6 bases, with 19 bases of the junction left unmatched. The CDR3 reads CASSQDGNSGGPPFGDTQYF. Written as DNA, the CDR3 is TGTGCCAGCAGCCAAGATGGGAATAGCGGGGGTCCGCCGTTTGGGGATACGCAGTATTTT.

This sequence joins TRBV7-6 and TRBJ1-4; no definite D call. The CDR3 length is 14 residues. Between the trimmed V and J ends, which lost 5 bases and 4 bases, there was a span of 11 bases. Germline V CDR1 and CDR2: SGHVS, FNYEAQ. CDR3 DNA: TGTGCCAGCAGCCCCTTCGGGGATAATGAAAAACTGTTTTTT. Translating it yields CASSPFGDNEKLFF. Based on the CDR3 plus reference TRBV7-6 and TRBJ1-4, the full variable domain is GAGVSQSPRYKVTKRGQDVALRCDPISGHVSLYWYRQALGQGPEFLTYFNYEAQQDKSGLPNDRFSAERPEGSISTLTIQRTEQRDSAMYRCASSPFGDNEKLFFGSGTQLSVL.

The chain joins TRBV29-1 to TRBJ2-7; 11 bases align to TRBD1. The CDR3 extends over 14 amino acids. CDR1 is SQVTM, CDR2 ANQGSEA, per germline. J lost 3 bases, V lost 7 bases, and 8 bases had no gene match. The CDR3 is CSAGGQGVIYEQYF. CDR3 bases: TGCAGCGCCGGGGGACAGGGGGTTATCTACGAGCAGTACTTC.

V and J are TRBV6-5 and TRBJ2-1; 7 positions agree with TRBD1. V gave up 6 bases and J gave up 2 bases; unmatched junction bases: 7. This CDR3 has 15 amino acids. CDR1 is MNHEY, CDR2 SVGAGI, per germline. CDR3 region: CASRRQGWTYNEQFF. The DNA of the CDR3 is TGTGCCAGCAGGAGACAGGGTTGGACCTACAATGAGCAGTTCTTC.

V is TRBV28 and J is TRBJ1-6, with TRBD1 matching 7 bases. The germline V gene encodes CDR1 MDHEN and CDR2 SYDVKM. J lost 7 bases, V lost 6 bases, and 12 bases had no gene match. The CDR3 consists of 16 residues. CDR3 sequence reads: CASRRYRGFGNSPLHF. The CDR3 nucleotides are TGTGCCAGCAGACGTTACAGGGGTTTTGGGAATTCACCCCTCCACTTT.

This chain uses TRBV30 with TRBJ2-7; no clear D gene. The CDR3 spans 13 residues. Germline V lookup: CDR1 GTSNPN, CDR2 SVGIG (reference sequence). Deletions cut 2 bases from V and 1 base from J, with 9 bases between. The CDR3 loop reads CAWSPTLSYEQYF. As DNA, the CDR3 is TGTGCCTGGAGTCCGACTCTTTCCTACGAGCAGTACTTC. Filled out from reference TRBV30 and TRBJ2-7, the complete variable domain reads SQTIHQWPATLVQPVGSPLSLECTVEGTSNPNLYWYRQAAGRGLQLLFYSVGIGQISSEVPQNLSASRPQDRQFILSSKKLLLSDSGFYLCAWSPTLSYEQYFGPGTRLTVT.

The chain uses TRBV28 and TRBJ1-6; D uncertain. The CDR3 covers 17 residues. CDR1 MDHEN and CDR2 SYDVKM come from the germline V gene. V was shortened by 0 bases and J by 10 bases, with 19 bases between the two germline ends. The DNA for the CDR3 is TGTGCCAGCAGTTTATGGGGCTTACGTAACGGCCAATCACCCCTCCACTTT. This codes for CASSLWGLRNGQSPLHF.

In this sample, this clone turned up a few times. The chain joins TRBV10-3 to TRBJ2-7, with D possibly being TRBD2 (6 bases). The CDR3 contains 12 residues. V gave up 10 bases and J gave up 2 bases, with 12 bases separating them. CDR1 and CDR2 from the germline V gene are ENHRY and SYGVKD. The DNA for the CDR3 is TGTGCCAGCCACGGGGGAGCCTACGAGCAGTACTTC. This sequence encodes CASHGGAYEQYF.

The CDR3 loop is CASSVGSQPYEQYF. CDR3 in DNA: TGTGCCAGCAGCGTAGGTTCACAGCCCTACGAGCAGTACTTC. This chain connects TRBV9 to TRBJ2-7; D gene ambiguous. The germline V and J ends were trimmed by 0 bases and 2 bases, with 9 bases remaining between them. The CDR3 consists of 14 residues. Germline assignment: CDR1 SGDLS and CDR2 YYNGEE.

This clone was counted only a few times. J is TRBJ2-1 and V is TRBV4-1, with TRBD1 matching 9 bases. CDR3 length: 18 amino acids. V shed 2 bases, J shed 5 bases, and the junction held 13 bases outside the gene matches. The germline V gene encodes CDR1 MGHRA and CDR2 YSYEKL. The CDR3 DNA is TGCGCCAGCAGCCAAAGATCCGTCTGGGACAGGGAACACAATGAGCAGTTCTTC. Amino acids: CASSQRSVWDREHNEQFF.

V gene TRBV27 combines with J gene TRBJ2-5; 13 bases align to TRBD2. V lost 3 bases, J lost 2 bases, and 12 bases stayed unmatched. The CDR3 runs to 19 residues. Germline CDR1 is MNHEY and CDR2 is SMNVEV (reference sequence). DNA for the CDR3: TGTGCCAGCAGTTTTAGGGGACCTAAACTAGCGGGAGGGCAAGAGACCCAGTACTTC. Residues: CASSFRGPKLAGGQETQYF.

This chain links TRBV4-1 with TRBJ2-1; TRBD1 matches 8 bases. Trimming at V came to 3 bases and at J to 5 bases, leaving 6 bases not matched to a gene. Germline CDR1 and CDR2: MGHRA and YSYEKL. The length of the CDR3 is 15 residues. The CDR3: CASSQVDRANNEQFF. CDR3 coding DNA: TGCGCCAGCAGCCAGGTGGACAGGGCTAACAATGAGCAGTTCTTC.